One sample yielded the 28 T cell receptor beta chains listed below, sequenced in a study of T cell responses to AZD1222 COVID-19 vaccine. Repertoires were generated with immunoSEQ multiplex PCR, while TCRdb's copy carries only in-frame clones and drops some. The data contain roughly 150,000 clones, under 95% of them singletons. Here the sequenced sample was peripheral blood, taken on day 0 of AZD1222 vaccination. The origin of the receptors is an adult in good health.

Ten or more counts support this clone. Other DNA variants within this sample encode the same CDR3. V usage is TRBV4-3 and J usage is TRBJ1-4; no clear D gene. Germline CDR1 reads LGHNA; CDR2 reads YSLEER. The CDR3 totals 15 residues. Trimming cost V 0 bases and J 0 bases, with 5 bases left between them. CDR3 bases: TGCGCCAGCAGCCAAGATGGGGCAACTAATGAAAAACTGTTTTTT. This codes for CASSQDGATNEKLFF.

The chain recombines TRBV4-2 with TRBJ1-4, with D perhaps matching TRBD1 (5 bases). Trimming left V 2 bases short and J 0 bases short, with 22 bases between. Germline assignment: CDR1 LGHNA and CDR2 YNFKEQ. The CDR3 is 20 residues long. This CDR3 is CASSQTRGSLGLSTNEKLFF. The CDR3 DNA follows: TGTGCCAGCAGCCAAACCCGGGGCTCTCTGGGCCTATCAACTAATGAAAAACTGTTTTTT.

This chain uses TRBV4-2 with TRBJ2-7, with 7 bases fitting TRBD1. V gave up 3 bases and J gave up 4 bases; unmatched junction bases: 6. CDR1 and CDR2 (germline): LGHNA, YNFKEQ. This CDR3 has 14 amino acids. CDR3 bases: TGTGCCAGCAGCCAGGGACAGAGTACTTACGAGCAGTACTTC. Translating gives CASSQGQSTYEQYF.

The V gene is TRBV28, the J gene TRBJ1-3; D unresolved. Between the trimmed V and J ends, which lost 5 bases and 0 bases, there was a span of 11 bases. Germline V CDR1 and CDR2: MDHEN, SYDVKM. The CDR3 runs 15 residues. CDR3 sequence: CASSQALSSGNTIYF. The DNA of the CDR3 is TGTGCCAGCAGTCAGGCGTTAAGCTCTGGAAACACCATATATTTT.

The gene calls are TRBV10-3 and TRBJ1-5; 7 positions match TRBD1. Trimming at V came to 3 bases and at J to 1 base, leaving 3 bases not matched to a gene. The CDR3 spans 15 residues. Germline assignment: CDR1 ENHRY and CDR2 SYGVKD. The CDR3 loop reads CAISEQGGSNQPQHF. The CDR3 nucleotides are TGTGCCATCAGTGAACAAGGGGGCAGCAATCAGCCCCAGCATTTT.

The chain joins TRBV5-5 to TRBJ2-1; a weak D match, TRBD2 (6 bases). The CDR3 is made up of 14 amino acids. V lost 4 bases to trimming and J lost 5 bases, with 13 bases between them. The germline V gene has CDR1 SGHKS and CDR2 YYEKEE (reference sequence). The CDR3, as DNA: TGTGCCAGCAGCGCCTGGGACTTCCACAATGAGCAGTTCTTC. Translated: CASSAWDFHNEQFF.

This clone showed up just once. The chain couples TRBV5-6 to TRBJ1-1, with TRBD1 identical over 7 bases. This CDR3 has 12 residues. V lost 4 bases to trimming and J lost 9 bases; unmatched junction nucleotides: 6. Germline lookup yields CDR1 SGHDT and CDR2 YYEEEE. CDR3 region: CASSQGTAQAFF. CDR3 nucleotides: TGTGCCAGCAGCCAGGGGACAGCCCAAGCTTTCTTT.

This clone was recorded once. The rearrangement links TRBV28 to TRBJ1-1; D is undetermined. V gave up 2 bases and J gave up 4 bases, with 14 bases separating them. Germline CDR1 is MDHEN and CDR2 is SYDVKM. This CDR3 has 15 residues. The CDR3 DNA reads TGTGCCAGCAGTTTACCCCTCCCCTGGGCCACTGAAGCTTTCTTT. Encoded protein: CASSLPLPWATEAFF. The entire variable domain, with the rest obtained from reference TRBV28 and TRBJ1-1, is as follows: DVKVTQSSRYLVKRTGEKVFLECVQDMDHENMFWYRQDPGLGLRLIYFSYDVKMKEKGDIPEGYSVSREKKERFSLILESASTNQTSMYLCASSLPLPWATEAFFGQGTRLTVV.

The gene calls are TRBV2 and TRBJ2-3; TRBD1 aligns across 8 bases. The CDR3 runs 15 residues. V was pared by 6 bases and J by 6 bases, with 11 bases of the junction left unmatched. The germline CDR1 and CDR2 sequences are SNHLY and FYNNEI. The DNA for the CDR3 is TGTGCCAGCAGCGGACAGGGTTATCGGTCGGATACGCAGTATTTT. It is translated as CASSGQGYRSDTQYF.

The chain links TRBV7-2 to TRBJ2-5, with D possibly being TRBD1 (6 bases). With 5 bases removed from V and 4 bases from J, the gap between germline ends came to 11 bases. Germline CDR1 is SGHTA and CDR2 is FQGNSA. The CDR3 is 13 amino acids. The CDR3 loop is CASSKVGGETQYF. The CDR3 nucleotides are TGTGCCAGCAGCAAAGTAGGGGGAGAGACCCAGTACTTC.

The chain recombines TRBV9 with TRBJ2-7; D unclear. The CDR3 is 16 residues long. Per the germline V gene, CDR1 is SGDLS and CDR2 is YYNGEE. The germline V and J ends were trimmed by 4 bases and 7 bases, with 24 bases remaining between them. The CDR3 sequence is CASSPISGSSLQEQYF. CDR3 bases: TGTGCCAGCAGCCCTATCTCCGGGTCATCCCTACAGGAGCAGTACTTC. Combining the CDR3 with reference TRBV9 and TRBJ2-7 gives the whole variable domain DSGVTQTPKHLITATGQRVTLRCSPRSGDLSVYWYQQSLDQGLQFLIQYYNGEERAKGNILERFSAQQFPDLHSELNLSSLELGDSALYFCASSPISGSSLQEQYFGPGTRLTVT.

CDR3 DNA sequence: TGCGCCAGCAGCTTGGCGGCTAGCGGACAAGAGACCCAGTACTTC. Residues: CASSLAASGQETQYF. The chain joins TRBV5-1 to TRBJ2-5; 7 positions agree with TRBD2. The germline CDR1 and CDR2 sequences are SGHRS and YFSETQ. The CDR3 is 15 amino acids. The ends lost 0 bases at V and 2 bases at J; junction bases unmatched: 4.

The chain couples TRBV23-1 to TRBJ1-5; a possible D gene is TRBD1 (5 bases). TRBV23-1 is filed as an ORF, its function uncertain. Between the trimmed V and J ends, which lost 3 bases and 0 bases, there was a span of 9 bases. The CDR3 is 15 residues long. CDR3 in amino acids: CASSHPDISNQPQHF. The CDR3 coding sequence is TGCGCCAGCAGTCACCCGGACATTAGCAATCAGCCCCAGCATTTT.

The chain joins TRBV5-1 to TRBJ2-1; 13 nucleotides match TRBD2. Losses at the gene ends were 4 bases for V and 9 bases for J; bases not matched to a gene: 7. CDR1 is SGHRS, CDR2 YFSETQ, per germline. This CDR3 is built from 15 residues. CDR3 protein: CASSPGLAGDVEQFF. The CDR3 DNA follows: TGCGCCAGCAGCCCCGGACTAGCGGGAGATGTTGAGCAGTTCTTC.

The chain combines TRBV6-2 or TRBV6-3 with TRBJ1-5; D gene unclear. CDR3 length: 12 amino acids. V was shortened by 2 bases and J by 4 bases, with 3 bases between the two germline ends. The V gene's germline CDR1 is MNHEY and CDR2 SVGEGT. CDR3 DNA sequence: TGTGCCAGCAGTTACGGGAATCAGCCCCAGCATTTT. Translation gives CASSYGNQPQHF.

For this clone: Other DNA sequences in this sample translate to the same CDR3. This chain joins TRBV6-5 and TRBJ2-1; D is ambiguous. Germline CDR1 and CDR2: MNHEY and SVGAGI. Trimming removed 3 bases at V and 5 bases at J, with 2 bases between. CDR3 length: 11 residues. The CDR3 DNA sequence: TGTGCCAGCAGTTATGACAATGAGCAGTTCTTC. Encoded protein: CASSYDNEQFF.

This chain connects TRBV9 to TRBJ2-4; TRBD1 matches 7 bases. The CDR3 extends over 15 amino acids. Germline CDR1 SGDLS, CDR2 YYNGEE. The J segment lost 6 bases and the V segment lost 3 bases, leaving 9 bases of the junction unmatched. CDR3 DNA: TGTGCCAGCAGCGCCGCCGGGACAGCTCGAAACATTCAGTACTTC. Protein product: CASSAAGTARNIQYF. The full variable domain, with the rest looked up from reference TRBV9 and TRBJ2-4, is DSGVTQTPKHLITATGQRVTLRCSPRSGDLSVYWYQQSLDQGLQFLIQYYNGEERAKGNILERFSAQQFPDLHSELNLSSLELGDSALYFCASSAAGTARNIQYFGAGTRLSVL.

This chain uses TRBV28 with TRBJ1-4; D gene ambiguous. This CDR3 contains 13 residues. Germline-derived CDR1 and CDR2 are MDHEN and SYDVKM. Trimming shortened V by 3 bases and J by 3 bases, and 5 bases separated the two germline ends. The DNA for the CDR3 is TGTGCCAGCAGTTTGGGCTCTAATGAAAAACTGTTTTTT. It yields the protein CASSLGSNEKLFF.

The chain links TRBV7-2 to TRBJ1-5; 8 bases fit TRBD1. The trim removed 4 bases at V and 5 bases at J, leaving 1 base unmatched. Germline V gene lookup returns CDR1 SGHTA and CDR2 FQGNSA. The CDR3 length is 13 residues. The CDR3 bases are TGTGCCAGCAGCTACAGGGGGGATCAGCCCCAGCATTTT. It translates to CASSYRGDQPQHF.

This chain joins TRBV19 and TRBJ2-7; 7 bases are shared with TRBD2. Germline values: CDR1 LNHDA, CDR2 SQIVND (reference sequence). V trimming: 5 bases; J trimming: 3 bases; junction bases outside the gene matches: 4. The CDR3 runs 13 residues. Written as DNA, the CDR3 is TGTGCCAGTAGTGGGCCGGGGGGCTACGAGCAGTACTTC. Encoded protein: CASSGPGGYEQYF.

The J gene is TRBJ2-3, the V gene TRBV29-1; D is undetermined. V lost 5 bases to trimming and J lost 0 bases, with 9 bases between them. CDR1 and CDR2 (germline): SQVTM, ANQGSEA. There are 13 residues in the CDR3. The CDR3 spells CSVSHSSTDTQYF. Here the CDR3 DNA reads TGCAGCGTTTCACACAGTAGCACAGATACGCAGTATTTT.

V usage is TRBV19 and J usage is TRBJ1-5; D unresolved. The CDR3 has 16 residues. Germline CDR1 is LNHDA and CDR2 is SQIVND (reference sequence). V dropped 5 bases and J dropped 4 bases, with 18 bases sitting between them. The CDR3 DNA reads as TGTGCCAGTAGTCCAGCTGTCGGGGTAAGGAATCAGCCCCAGCATTTT. Its translation: CASSPAVGVRNQPQHF.

This clone showed up just a few times. V usage is TRBV28 and J usage is TRBJ1-1, with D unclear. The ends were cut back, 5 bases at V and 2 bases at J, with 24 bases in the middle. This CDR3 has 18 amino acids. Germline values: CDR1 MDHEN, CDR2 SYDVKM. CDR3 residues: CASSPHYLGSGVNTEAFF. In DNA form, the CDR3 reads TGTGCCAGCAGTCCCCATTATCTGGGTAGTGGAGTAAACACTGAAGCTTTCTTT. Looking up the rest from reference TRBV28 and TRBJ1-1 gives the full variable domain: DVKVTQSSRYLVKRTGEKVFLECVQDMDHENMFWYRQDPGLGLRLIYFSYDVKMKEKGDIPEGYSVSREKKERFSLILESASTNQTSMYLCASSPHYLGSGVNTEAFFGQGTRLTVV.

This chain links TRBV6-5 with TRBJ2-1; 8 nucleotides agree with TRBD2. Germline V gene data show CDR1 as MNHEY and CDR2 as SVGAGI. Trimming at V came to 1 base and at J to 4 bases, leaving 6 bases not matched to a gene. The CDR3 covers 16 residues. The CDR3 coding sequence is TGTGCCAGCAGTTACTTGGTGGCGGGAGGATACAATGAGCAGTTCTTC. Translated, it gives CASSYLVAGGYNEQFF.

The V call is TRBV21-1, the J call TRBJ2-1; whether TRBD1, the table's D call, matches the DNA was not checked. TRBV21-1 is recorded as a pseudogene. The CDR3 consists of 16 residues. The CDR3 bases are TGTGCCAGCAGCAAAAAAAGTGCAGGTTACTACAATGAGCAGTTCTTC. Translated, it gives CASSKKSAGYYNEQFF.

V is TRBV5-1 and J is TRBJ2-2, with 7 bases lining up with TRBD1. CDR3 length: 16 amino acids. CDR1 is SGHRS and CDR2 is YFSETQ in the germline V gene. Unmatched junction bases numbered 6, after V lost 1 base and J lost 3 bases. The CDR3 region has the DNA TGCGCCAGCAGCTTGAGTAGGCAGGGGGACACCGGGGAGCTGTTTTTT. Its translation: CASSLSRQGDTGELFF.

The J gene is TRBJ1-2, the V gene TRBV6-2 or TRBV6-3; D might be TRBD1 (6 bases). Per the germline V gene, CDR1 is MNHEY and CDR2 is SVGEGT. V lost 2 bases to trimming and J lost 8 bases, with 18 bases between them. The CDR3 totals 15 residues. The CDR3, as DNA: TGTGCCAGCAGTTACCTCGCAGGGGCCTTGTTCGGCTACACCTTC. Amino acid sequence: CASSYLAGALFGYTF.

The chain uses TRBV7-2 and TRBJ2-7; D gene ambiguous. Trimming took off 1 base at V and 4 bases at J, with 8 bases between the two ends. The CDR3 sequence is 13 residues long. The V gene's germline CDR1 is SGHTA and CDR2 FQGNSA. The CDR3 is CASSLVSIYEQYF. The CDR3 DNA follows: TGTGCCAGCAGCTTAGTTTCAATATACGAGCAGTACTTC.